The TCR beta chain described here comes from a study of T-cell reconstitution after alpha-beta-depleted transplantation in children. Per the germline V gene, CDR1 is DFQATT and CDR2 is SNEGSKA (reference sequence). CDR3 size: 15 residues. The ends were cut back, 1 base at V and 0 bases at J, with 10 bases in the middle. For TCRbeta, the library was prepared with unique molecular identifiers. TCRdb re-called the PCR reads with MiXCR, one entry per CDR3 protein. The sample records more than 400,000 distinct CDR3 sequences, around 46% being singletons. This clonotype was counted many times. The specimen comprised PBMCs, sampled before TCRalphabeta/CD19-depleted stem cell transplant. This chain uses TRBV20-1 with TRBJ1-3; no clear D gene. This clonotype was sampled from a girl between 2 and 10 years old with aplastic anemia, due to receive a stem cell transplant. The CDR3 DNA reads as TGCAGTGCTAGAGGCTCATTGTCCTCTGGAAACACCATATATTTT. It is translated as CSARGSLSSGNTIYF.